Following are 27 T cell receptor beta chains from one sample sequenced in a study of OX40 agonist ivuxolimab in advanced cancers. Profiled with immunoSEQ multiplex PCR; TCRdb holds only in-frame clones, not every one. This sample has 75,000 to 100,000 clones, with roughly four fifths found just once. The sequencing used CD4+ or CD8+ T cells sorted from blood, collected in a trial of the OX40 agonist ivuxolimab. Receptors were obtained from an adult with an advanced solid tumor such as melanoma, head and neck, liver or kidney cancer.

This clone appeared a few times. The chain is built from TRBV27 and TRBJ1-2; D possibly corresponds to TRBD1 (6 bases). V was pared by 5 bases and J by 8 bases, with 12 bases between. Germline V gene lookup returns CDR1 MNHEY and CDR2 SMNVEV (reference sequence). CDR3 length: 12 residues. CDR3 protein: CASSTGSVGYTF. Written as DNA, the CDR3 is TGTGCCAGCAGTACAGGGTCGGTAGGCTACACCTTC.

The J gene is TRBJ1-3, the V gene TRBV5-1; unclear D gene. The CDR3 runs 14 residues. Germline V gene sequence: CDR1 SGHRS, CDR2 YFSETQ. Between the trimmed V and J ends, which lost 2 bases and 9 bases, there was a span of 15 bases. The CDR3 nucleotides read TGCGCCAGCAGCTTAAGGTGGGGTGAGGGCACCATATATTTT. Translating it yields CASSLRWGEGTIYF.

This chain joins TRBV19 and TRBJ1-2; D gene ambiguous. CDR3 length: 17 amino acids. CDR1 is LNHDA and CDR2 is SQIVND in the germline V gene (reference sequence). V lost 6 bases to trimming and J lost 0 bases, with 20 bases between them. CDR3 loop: CASRPRGRADSNYGYTF. The CDR3 region has the DNA TGTGCCAGTAGACCTCGGGGTAGGGCGGATTCTAACTATGGCTACACCTTC.

The V and J genes are TRBV19 and TRBJ1-5; possible D gene TRBD1, 5 bases. CDR1 LNHDA and CDR2 SQIVND come from the germline V gene (reference sequence). The length of the CDR3 is 13 residues. V lost 5 bases, J lost 4 bases, and 9 bases lay in between. The CDR3 spells CASSFQGNQPQHF. Here the CDR3 DNA reads TGTGCCAGTAGTTTCCAGGGTAATCAGCCCCAGCATTTT.

V usage is TRBV7-2 and J usage is TRBJ2-3, with D maybe TRBD2 (7 bases). The CDR3 is 14 amino acids. V gave up 5 bases and J gave up 4 bases, with 13 bases separating them. Germline assignment: CDR1 SGHTA and CDR2 FQGNSA. The CDR3 coding sequence is TGTGCCAGCAGCATAGGGGGAGGGTCAGATACGCAGTATTTT. Translation: CASSIGGGSDTQYF.

The V and J genes are TRBV5-6 and TRBJ1-2; D might be TRBD1 (6 bases). Germline CDR1 is SGHDT and CDR2 is YYEEEE. V was clipped by 0 bases and J by 8 bases, with 17 bases between them. This CDR3 is 15 amino acids long. CDR3 sequence (DNA): TGTGCCAGCAGCTTGGGAGGGTTTGCCGACAGGGGCTACACCTTC. This gives the protein CASSLGGFADRGYTF.

V is TRBV7-2 and J is TRBJ2-7; D remains ambiguous. The CDR3 is 13 amino acids. Trimming removed 5 bases from V and 4 bases from J, with 12 bases in between. In germline, CDR1 is SGHTA, CDR2 FQGNSA. The CDR3 reads CASSPNRGYEQYF. The CDR3 DNA sequence: TGTGCCAGCAGCCCAAATAGAGGTTACGAGCAGTACTTC.

This chain joins TRBV4-1 and TRBJ2-4, with 11 bases matching TRBD2. Germline V gene data show CDR1 as MGHRA and CDR2 as YSYEKL. The J segment lost 0 bases and the V segment lost 0 bases, leaving 7 bases of the junction unmatched. The CDR3 totals 19 residues. The CDR3 DNA sequence: TGCGCCAGCAGCCAAGAATTGGCGACTAGCGGGGTAGCCAAAAACATTCAGTACTTC. Its translation is CASSQELATSGVAKNIQYF.

V and J are TRBV2 and TRBJ2-7; 8 bases are a match to TRBD2. V lost 8 bases, J lost 6 bases, and 9 bases stayed unmatched. Germline values: CDR1 SNHLY, CDR2 FYNNEI. The CDR3 consists of 13 residues. CDR3 amino acids: CASAPTSATEQYF. DNA of the CDR3: TGTGCCAGCGCCCCGACTAGCGCTACCGAGCAGTACTTC.

The chain carries TRBV29-1 and TRBJ2-7, with 14 positions matching TRBD2. The CDR3 consists of 12 residues. Unmatched junction bases numbered 2, after V lost 7 bases and J lost 6 bases. CDR1 is SQVTM, CDR2 ANQGSEA, per germline. The CDR3 region is CSGGLAGVEQYF. CDR3 DNA: TGCAGCGGGGGACTAGCGGGAGTCGAGCAGTACTTC.

V gene TRBV27 combines with J gene TRBJ2-1, with 13 bases lining up with TRBD2. The CDR3 consists of 13 residues. Germline assignment: CDR1 MNHEY and CDR2 SMNVEV (reference sequence). The V and J ends lost 6 bases and 10 bases, in that order; junction bases with no gene match: 3. The CDR3 nucleotides read TGTGCCAGCAGAGGGACTAGCGGGAACGAGCAGTTCTTC. This sequence encodes CASRGTSGNEQFF.

CDR3 nucleotides: TGCGCCAGCAGCTTGGGCGAGTACAATGAGCAGTTCTTC. This translates into CASSLGEYNEQFF. The chain couples TRBV5-1 to TRBJ2-1, with D unclear. CDR1 SGHRS and CDR2 YFSETQ come from the germline V gene. Deletions cut 0 bases from V and 4 bases from J, with 5 bases between. The CDR3 contains 13 residues.

This clone has a single count. V gene TRBV9 combines with J gene TRBJ2-1, with 13 bases identical to TRBD2. The CDR3 has 17 residues. Germline loops: CDR1 SGDLS, CDR2 YYNGEE. J gave up 5 bases and V 0 bases, and 5 bases lay outside the gene matches. The CDR3 reads CASSVAGGLAGDNEQFF. The CDR3 coding sequence is TGTGCCAGCAGCGTAGCAGGCGGACTAGCGGGGGACAATGAGCAGTTCTTC.

The chain joins TRBV2 to TRBJ2-7; 9 nucleotides match TRBD2. The CDR3 runs 19 residues. With V trimmed by 6 bases and J by 2 bases, 20 bases remained unmatched. Germline V CDR1 and CDR2: SNHLY, FYNNEI. Written as DNA, the CDR3 is TGTGCCAGCAGCTCACCTACGATCCTCAGCGGGGGGCCCCCCTACGAGCAGTACTTC. It is translated as CASSSPTILSGGPPYEQYF.

The chain links TRBV4-2 to TRBJ1-1; 8 bases match TRBD1. The trim removed 1 base at V and 5 bases at J, leaving 9 bases unmatched. There are 16 residues in the CDR3. The germline gives CDR1 LGHNA, CDR2 YNFKEQ. CDR3 protein: CASSQGVGQGWTEAFF. DNA of the CDR3: TGTGCCAGCAGCCAAGGGGTTGGACAGGGATGGACTGAAGCTTTCTTT.

This chain links TRBV5-1 with TRBJ2-1; D is possibly TRBD1 or TRBD2 (5 bases each). Between the trimmed V and J ends, which lost 5 bases and 4 bases, there was a span of 16 bases. Per germline, CDR1 SGHRS and CDR2 YFSETQ. The CDR3 covers 15 residues. This chain's CDR3 is CASSLRDHTYNEQFF. The CDR3 DNA reads TGCGCCAGCAGTCTCCGGGACCATACGTACAATGAGCAGTTCTTC.

This sequence joins TRBV7-2 and TRBJ2-3; possible D gene TRBD1, 6 bases. Trimming removed 2 bases from V and 0 bases from J, with 9 bases in between. The length of the CDR3 is 15 residues. Germline CDR1 is SGHTA and CDR2 is FQGNSA. In DNA form, the CDR3 reads TGTGCCAGCAGCTTACTGACAGGAAGCACAGATACGCAGTATTTT. Protein: CASSLLTGSTDTQYF.

V is TRBV4-1 and J is TRBJ2-2, with 10 nucleotides matching TRBD2. CDR3 size: 17 residues. Germline V lookup: CDR1 MGHRA, CDR2 YSYEKL. V lost 0 bases to trimming and J lost 7 bases; unmatched junction nucleotides: 8. The chain's CDR3 is CASSQEPAGGQVGELFF. The CDR3 coding sequence is TGCGCCAGCAGCCAAGAACCAGCGGGGGGGCAGGTCGGGGAGCTGTTTTTT.

The chain has TRBV7-8 and TRBJ2-3; TRBD2 aligns across 15 bases. This CDR3 has 17 residues. The germline CDR1 and CDR2 sequences are SGHVS and FQNEAQ. The junction had 11 bases not matched to a gene; V was cut back by 5 bases and J by 8 bases. CDR3 sequence reads: CASSPSGTSGRMGTQYF. CDR3 DNA sequence: TGTGCCAGCAGCCCCTCCGGGACTAGCGGGAGGATGGGTACGCAGTATTTT.

This clone was observed a handful of times. The V gene is TRBV9, the J gene TRBJ2-2; D unresolved. CDR1 and CDR2 from the germline V gene are SGDLS and YYNGEE. The ends were cut back, 0 bases at V and 3 bases at J, with 6 bases in the middle. CDR3 length equals 14 residues. The CDR3 nucleotides read TGTGCCAGCAGCGTAGAGCTGGACACCGGGGAGCTGTTTTTT. It encodes CASSVELDTGELFF.

In DNA form, the CDR3 reads TGTGCCAGCAGCCCCGGACGGATGAACACTGAAGCTTTCTTT. The encoded protein is CASSPGRMNTEAFF. The rearrangement uses TRBV21-1 and TRBJ1-1. TRBV21-1 is tagged as a pseudogene. The CDR3 spans 14 residues.

This chain connects TRBV7-2 to TRBJ2-1; the D is unclear. The CDR3 is made up of 14 amino acids. V was clipped by 0 bases and J by 4 bases, with 7 bases between them. Germline assignment: CDR1 SGHTA and CDR2 FQGNSA. The CDR3 DNA follows: TGTGCCAGCAGCTTAGCACTTAGTTACAATGAGCAGTTCTTC. As protein: CASSLALSYNEQFF.

The chain recombines TRBV5-1 with TRBJ2-7; 10 bases align to TRBD1. Germline assignment: CDR1 SGHRS and CDR2 YFSETQ. V lost 0 bases to trimming and J lost 6 bases; unmatched junction nucleotides: 6. The CDR3 is 15 amino acids. CDR3 in DNA: TGCGCCAGCAGCTTGGCCGGGACAGGGGTGGCCGAGCAGTACTTC. It codes for CASSLAGTGVAEQYF.

The chain recombines TRBV18 with TRBJ1-5, with TRBD1 matching 9 bases. This CDR3 region has 18 residues. V lost 2 bases, J lost 5 bases, and 13 bases stayed unmatched. From germline, CDR1 is KGHSH and CDR2 LQKENI. The CDR3 protein is CASSPGDRVYTGDQPQHF. Written as DNA, the CDR3 is TGTGCCAGCTCACCAGGGGACAGGGTATACACTGGGGATCAGCCCCAGCATTTT.

This sequence joins TRBV6-5 and TRBJ1-1, with D perhaps matching TRBD1 (6 bases). Germline lookup yields CDR1 MNHEY and CDR2 SVGAGI. V was shortened by 5 bases and J by 1 base, with 11 bases between the two germline ends. The CDR3 is made up of 14 amino acids. The CDR3: CASSLDRPNTEAFF. CDR3 in DNA: TGTGCCAGCAGTCTCGACAGGCCGAACACTGAAGCTTTCTTT.

In its sample, this clone was seen once. The V and J genes are TRBV14 and TRBJ1-2, with no clear D. CDR1 and CDR2 from the germline V gene are SGHDN and FVKESK. V was shortened by 3 bases and J by 4 bases, with 9 bases between the two germline ends. This CDR3 region has 13 residues. The CDR3 is CASSHGSSYGYTF. The CDR3 nucleotides are TGTGCCAGCAGCCACGGGTCAAGCTATGGCTACACCTTC. Based on the CDR3 plus reference TRBV14 and TRBJ1-2, the full variable domain is EAGVTQFPSHSVIEKGQTVTLRCDPISGHDNLYWYRRVMGKEIKFLLHFVKESKQDESGMPNNRFLAERTGGTYSTLKVQPAELEDSGVYFCASSHGSSYGYTFGSGTRLTVV.

This clone occurred a few times. The chain combines TRBV10-2 with TRBJ1-5, with TRBD1 as a possible D gene (5 bases). V shed 2 bases and J shed 3 bases, with 11 bases lying between them. The V gene's germline CDR1 is WSHSY and CDR2 SAAADI. CDR3 length: 15 amino acids. CDR3 nucleotide sequence: TGCGCCAGCAGTGAGGGTAGGGGCTACAATCAGCCCCAGCATTTT. Its protein is CASSEGRGYNQPQHF.